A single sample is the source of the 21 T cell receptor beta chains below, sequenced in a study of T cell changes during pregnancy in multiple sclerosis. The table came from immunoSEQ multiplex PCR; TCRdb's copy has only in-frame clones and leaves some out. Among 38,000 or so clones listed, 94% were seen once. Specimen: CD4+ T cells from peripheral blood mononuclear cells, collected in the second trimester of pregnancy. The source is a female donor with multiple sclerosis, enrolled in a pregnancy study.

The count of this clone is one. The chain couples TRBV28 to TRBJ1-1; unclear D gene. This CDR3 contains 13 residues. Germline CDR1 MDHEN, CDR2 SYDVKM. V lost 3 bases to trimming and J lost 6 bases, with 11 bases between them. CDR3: CASSFRLPAEAFF. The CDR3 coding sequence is TGTGCCAGCAGTTTCCGTCTTCCGGCTGAAGCTTTCTTT.

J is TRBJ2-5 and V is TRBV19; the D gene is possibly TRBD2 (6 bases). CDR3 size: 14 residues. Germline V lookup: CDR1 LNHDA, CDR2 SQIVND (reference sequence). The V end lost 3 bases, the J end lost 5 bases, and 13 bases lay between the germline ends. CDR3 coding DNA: TGTGCCAGTAGTATGGGACTCCCCCCGGAGACCCAGTACTTC. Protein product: CASSMGLPPETQYF. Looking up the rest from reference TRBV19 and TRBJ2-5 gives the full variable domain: DGGITQSPKYLFRKEGQNVTLSCEQNLNHDAMYWYRQDPGQGLRLIYYSQIVNDFQKGDIAEGYSVSREKKESFPLTVTSAQKNPTAFYLCASSMGLPPETQYFGPGTRLLVL.

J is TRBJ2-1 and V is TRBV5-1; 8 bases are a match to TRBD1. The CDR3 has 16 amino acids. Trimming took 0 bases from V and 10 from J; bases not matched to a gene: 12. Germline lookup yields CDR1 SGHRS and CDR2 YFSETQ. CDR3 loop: CASSLGTGLALTEQFF. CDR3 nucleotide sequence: TGCGCCAGCAGCTTGGGGACAGGGCTAGCCCTCACGGAGCAGTTCTTC.

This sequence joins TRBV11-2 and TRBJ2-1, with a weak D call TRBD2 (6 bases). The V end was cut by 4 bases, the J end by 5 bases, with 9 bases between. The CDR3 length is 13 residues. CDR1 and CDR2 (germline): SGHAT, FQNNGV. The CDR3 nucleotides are TGTGCCAGCAGCTCCCGGAGGGACAATGAGCAGTTCTTC. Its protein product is CASSSRRDNEQFF. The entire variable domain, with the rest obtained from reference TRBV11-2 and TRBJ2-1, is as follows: EAGVAQSPRYKIIEKRQSVAFWCNPISGHATLYWYQQILGQGPKLLIQFQNNGVVDDSQLPKDRFSAERLKGVDSTLKIQPAKLEDSAVYLCASSSRRDNEQFFGPGTRLTVL.

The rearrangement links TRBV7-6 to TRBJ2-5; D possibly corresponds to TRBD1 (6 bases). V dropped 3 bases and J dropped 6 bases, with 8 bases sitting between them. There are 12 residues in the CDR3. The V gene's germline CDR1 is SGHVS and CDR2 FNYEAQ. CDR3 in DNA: TGTGCCAGCAGCTTGACAGGCCAGACCCAGTACTTC. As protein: CASSLTGQTQYF.

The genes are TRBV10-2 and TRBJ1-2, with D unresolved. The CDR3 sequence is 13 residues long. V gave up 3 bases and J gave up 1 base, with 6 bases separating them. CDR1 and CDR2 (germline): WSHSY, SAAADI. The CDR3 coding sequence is TGCGCCAGCAGTGACACTATTAACTATGGCTACACCTTC. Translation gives CASSDTINYGYTF.

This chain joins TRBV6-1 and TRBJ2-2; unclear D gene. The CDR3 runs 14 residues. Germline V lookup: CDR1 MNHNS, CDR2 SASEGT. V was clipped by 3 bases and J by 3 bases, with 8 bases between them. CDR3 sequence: CASSEVAYTGELFF. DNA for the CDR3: TGTGCCAGCAGTGAGGTGGCTTACACCGGGGAGCTGTTTTTT.

The CDR3 region has the DNA TGTGCCAGCTCACCGACACTGCAAGAGACCCAGTACTTC. Amino acids: CASSPTLQETQYF. The chain employs TRBV18 and TRBJ2-5; D gene uncertain. Germline V gives CDR1 KGHSH, CDR2 LQKENI. V lost 3 bases to trimming and J lost 2 bases, with 7 bases between them. The CDR3 is 13 residues long.

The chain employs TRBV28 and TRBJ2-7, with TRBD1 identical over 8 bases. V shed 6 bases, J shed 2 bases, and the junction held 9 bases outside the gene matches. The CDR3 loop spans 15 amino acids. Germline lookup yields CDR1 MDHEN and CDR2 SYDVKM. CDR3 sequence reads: CASRSSRGPTYEQYF. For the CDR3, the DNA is TGTGCCAGCAGGTCTTCCAGGGGGCCTACCTACGAGCAGTACTTC.

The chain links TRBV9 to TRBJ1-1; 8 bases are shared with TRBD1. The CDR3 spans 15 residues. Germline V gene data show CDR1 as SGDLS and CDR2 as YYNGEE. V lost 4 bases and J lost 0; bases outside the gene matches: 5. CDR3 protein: CASSPRTGLNTEAFF. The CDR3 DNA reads TGTGCCAGCAGCCCTCGGACAGGGCTGAACACTGAAGCTTTCTTT.

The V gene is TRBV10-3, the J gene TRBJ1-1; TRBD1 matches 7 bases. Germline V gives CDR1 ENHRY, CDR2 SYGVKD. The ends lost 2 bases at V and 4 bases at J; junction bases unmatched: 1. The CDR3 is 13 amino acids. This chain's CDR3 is CAISEDRVTEAFF. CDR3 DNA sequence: TGTGCCATCAGTGAGGACAGGGTCACTGAAGCTTTCTTT.

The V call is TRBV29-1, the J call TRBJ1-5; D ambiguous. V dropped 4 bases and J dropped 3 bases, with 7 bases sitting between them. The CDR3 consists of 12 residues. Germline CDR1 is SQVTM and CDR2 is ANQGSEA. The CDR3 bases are TGCAGCGTTGGAGGGCTCAATCAGCCCCAGCATTTT. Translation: CSVGGLNQPQHF.

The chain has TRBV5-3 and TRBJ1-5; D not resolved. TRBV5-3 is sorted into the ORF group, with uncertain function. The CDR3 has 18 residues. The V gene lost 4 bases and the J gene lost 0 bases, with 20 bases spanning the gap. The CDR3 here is CARSPRGGRVISNQPQHF. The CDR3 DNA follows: TGTGCCAGAAGCCCCCGGGGAGGACGGGTTATTAGCAATCAGCCCCAGCATTTT.

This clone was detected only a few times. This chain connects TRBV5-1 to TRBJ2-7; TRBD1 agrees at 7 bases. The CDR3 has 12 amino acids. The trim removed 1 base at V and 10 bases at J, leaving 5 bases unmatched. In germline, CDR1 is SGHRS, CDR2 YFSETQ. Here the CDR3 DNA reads TGCGCCAGCAGCTTGAACAGACAGGGACAGTACTTC. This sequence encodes CASSLNRQGQYF. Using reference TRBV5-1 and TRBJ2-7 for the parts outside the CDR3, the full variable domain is KAGVTQTPRYLIKTRGQQVTLSCSPISGHRSVSWYQQTPGQGLQFLFEYFSETQRNKGNFPGRFSGRQFSNSRSEMNVSTLELGDSALYLCASSLNRQGQYFGPGTRLTVT.

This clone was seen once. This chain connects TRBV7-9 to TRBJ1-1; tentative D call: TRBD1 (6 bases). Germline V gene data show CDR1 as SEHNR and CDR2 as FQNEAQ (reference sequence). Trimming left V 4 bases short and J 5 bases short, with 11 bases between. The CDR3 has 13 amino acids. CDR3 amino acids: CASSSLQGTEAFF. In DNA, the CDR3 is TGTGCCAGCAGCTCATTACAGGGTACTGAAGCTTTCTTT.

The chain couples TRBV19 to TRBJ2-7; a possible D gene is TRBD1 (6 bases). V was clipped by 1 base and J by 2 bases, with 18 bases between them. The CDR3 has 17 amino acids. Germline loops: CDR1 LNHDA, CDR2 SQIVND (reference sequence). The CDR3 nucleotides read TGTGCCAGTAGTATAGGGGGCACAGGGACGGTACCCTACGAGCAGTACTTC. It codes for CASSIGGTGTVPYEQYF.

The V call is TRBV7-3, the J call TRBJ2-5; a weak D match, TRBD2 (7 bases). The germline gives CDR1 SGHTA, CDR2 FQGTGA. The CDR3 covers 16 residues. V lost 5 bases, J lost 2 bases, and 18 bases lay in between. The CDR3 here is CASSLFSEGGQETQYF. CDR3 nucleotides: TGTGCCAGCAGCCTCTTTTCGGAGGGGGGGCAAGAGACCCAGTACTTC.

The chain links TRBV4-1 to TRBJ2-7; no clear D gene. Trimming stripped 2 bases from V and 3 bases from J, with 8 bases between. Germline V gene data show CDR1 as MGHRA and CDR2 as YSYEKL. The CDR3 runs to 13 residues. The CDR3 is CASSQLSGYEQYF. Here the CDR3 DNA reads TGCGCCAGCAGCCAATTGAGTGGCTACGAGCAGTACTTC.

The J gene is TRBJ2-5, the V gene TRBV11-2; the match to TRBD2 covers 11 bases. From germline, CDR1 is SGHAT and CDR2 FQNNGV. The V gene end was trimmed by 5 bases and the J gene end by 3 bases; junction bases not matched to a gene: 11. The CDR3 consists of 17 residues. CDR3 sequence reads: CASSPGLAGGRKETQYF. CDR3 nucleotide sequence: TGTGCCAGCAGCCCGGGCCTAGCGGGAGGCCGAAAAGAGACCCAGTACTTC.

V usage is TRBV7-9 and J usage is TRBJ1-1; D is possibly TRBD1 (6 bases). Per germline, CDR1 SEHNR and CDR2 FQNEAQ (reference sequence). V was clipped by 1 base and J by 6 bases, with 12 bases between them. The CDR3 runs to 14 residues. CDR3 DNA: TGTGCCAGCAGCTTAGGTGGGGGGGCATCTGAAGCTTTCTTT. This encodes CASSLGGGASEAFF.

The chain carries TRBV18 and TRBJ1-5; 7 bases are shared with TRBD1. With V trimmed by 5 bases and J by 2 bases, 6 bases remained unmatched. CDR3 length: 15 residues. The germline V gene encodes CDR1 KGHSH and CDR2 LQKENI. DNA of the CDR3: TGTGCCAGCTCAGAATCAGGGGGTGGCAATCAGCCCCAGCATTTT. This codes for CASSESGGGNQPQHF.